This T cell receptor beta chain was recovered during a study of blood T cell repertoires in COVID-19. About the study: Some COVID-19 samples were acute and others convalescent; all came from the United States, Italy and Spain. Sample material is recorded as cDNA or gDNA derived from T cells, B-cell-depleted T cells, or PBMCs.

This CDR3 has 14 amino acids. V was cut by 1 base and J by 1 base, with 8 bases left in between. From germline, CDR1 is SGHDT and CDR2 YYEEEE. Per the original data handling: From reference gene primer amplification, estimates of nucleated cell counts were derived. Sequencing used immunoSEQ multiplex PCR; TCRdb keeps in-frame clones, though not all of them. That table is the source of V, J and clone size, and D and trimming were worked out from the DNA. The sample includes some 100,000 clones, about nine tenths seen only once; the top ten take 2% to 2.5%. This clonotype was obtained from a man aged 50 to 59 with active COVID-19. The specimen sequenced was peripheral blood. The V call is TRBV5-6, the J call TRBJ1-1; D unclear. The chain's CDR3 is CASSLILGNTEAFF. DNA of the CDR3: TGTGCCAGCAGCTTGATTCTCGGGAACACTGAAGCTTTCTTT.